Listed below are T cell receptor beta chains from one sample, sequenced in a study of T cell responses to AZD1222 COVID-19 vaccine. Clones were sequenced by immunoSEQ multiplex PCR, and TCRdb holds only the in-frame ones, with some missing. Of roughly 190,000 clones listed, 91% are singletons. The sample was peripheral blood, taken 28 days after the second AZD1222 dose. These receptors all stem from an adult who received the AZD1222 COVID-19 vaccine. Each CDR3 is given with its conserved first and last residue. Fields, in order: D gene, J gene, V gene, clone size, CDR3 DNA, CDR3 protein. D genes are given only for firm matches. Not all rows give a size; the values are once, few, many and, for expanded clones, a class.

TRBD1,TRBJ2-1,TRBV4-3,few,TGCGCCAGCAGCCTTTCCAGGGGGTTCGACAATGAGCAGTTCTTC,CASSLSRGFDNEQFF
NA,TRBJ2-3,TRBV12-3/TRBV12-4,NA,TGTGCCAGCAGTCCCGGGCCATCGGATACGCAGTATTTT,CASSPGPSDTQYF
NA,TRBJ2-1,TRBV9,NA,TGTGCCAGCAGCGCCCGCGCCCCATCCGAAATAAATGAGCAGTTCTTC,CASSARAPSEINEQFF
TRBD2,TRBJ2-3,TRBV5-1,NA,TGCGCCAGCAGCCGCGGGGAGGGAAAGACAGATACGCAGTATTTT,CASSRGEGKTDTQYF
NA,TRBJ1-5,TRBV4-1,NA,TGCGCCAGCAGCCAAGTTCCTTCGGGTAGCAATCAGCCCCAGCATTTT,CASSQVPSGSNQPQHF
NA,TRBJ1-5,TRBV19,few,TGTGCCAGTAGTATCAGCCTCAATCAGCCCCAGCATTTT,CASSISLNQPQHF
TRBD1,TRBJ1-2,TRBV5-1,NA,TGCGCCAGCAGCCAGACAGGGGGATTGCATGGCTACACCTTC,CASSQTGGLHGYTF
NA,TRBJ1-2,TRBV20-1,NA,TGCAGTGCCGCCGGACAAGGGGGCTACACCTTC,CSAAGQGGYTF
NA,TRBJ2-3,TRBV24-1,NA,TGTGCCACCAGTGATCCGGGCGGTGCTTCTAGCACAGATACGCAGTATTTT,CATSDPGGASSTDTQYF
TRBD2,TRBJ2-2,TRBV6-1,once,TGTGCCAGCACCGGGACTAGCGGGGGGACCGGGGAGCTGTTTTTT,CASTGTSGGTGELFF
NA,TRBJ2-4,TRBV12-3/TRBV12-4,NA,TGTGCCAGCAGTGGATGGGACATTCAGTACTTC,CASSGWDIQYF
TRBD2,TRBJ2-1,TRBV5-1,NA,TGCGCCAGCAGCGTCCAGGGACTAGATGACGAGCAGTTCTTC,CASSVQGLDDEQFF
TRBD1,TRBJ2-7,TRBV7-9,NA,TGTGCCAGCAACTCGGGACAGGGGCAGGATGAGCAGTACTTC,CASNSGQGQDEQYF
NA,TRBJ2-7,TRBV14,NA,TGTGCCAGCAGCCAGGCAGATTACGAGCAGTACTTC,CASSQADYEQYF
NA,TRBJ1-1,TRBV24-1,NA,TGTGCCACCGGAGGGTCCGAAGCTTTCTTT,CATGGSEAFF
NA,TRBJ2-3,TRBV12-5,NA,TGTGCTAGTGGTTTGGCACGGGGGGCTCTGGGAGATACGCAGTATTTT,CASGLARGALGDTQYF
NA,TRBJ2-3,TRBV11-2,NA,TGTGCCAGCAGCTTGATGAGGATCTACAGGGGCACAGATACGCAGTATTTT,CASSLMRIYRGTDTQYF
NA,TRBJ2-5,TRBV11-3,once,TGTGCCAGCAGCTTAGGTGGCGGGCGCGAGGAGACCCAGTACTTC,CASSLGGGREETQYF
NA,TRBJ1-5,TRBV7-2,NA,TGTGCCAGCAGCCCTGGACAGCCAACTAATCAGCCCCAGCATTTT,CASSPGQPTNQPQHF
NA,TRBJ1-1,TRBV6-5,NA,TGTGCCAGCTGGGGTAACACTGAAGCTTTCTTT,CASWGNTEAFF
NA,TRBJ1-1,TRBV27,NA,TGTGCCAGCAGTGCTACAGGGTCTGAAGCTTTCTTT,CASSATGSEAFF
NA,TRBJ2-1,TRBV14,NA,TGTGCCAGCAGCCAAAGCCGGGAAGCCAATGAGCAGTTCTTC,CASSQSREANEQFF
TRBD2,TRBJ2-1,TRBV7-2,NA,TGTGCCAGCAGCTTAGAACTAGCGTACAATGAGCAGTTCTTC,CASSLELAYNEQFF
NA,TRBJ1-5,TRBV3-1/TRBV3-2,NA,TGTGCCAGCAGAGGGGACGGCAATCAGCCCCAGCATTTT,CASRGDGNQPQHF
TRBD1,TRBJ2-7,TRBV10-1,NA,TGCGCCACCCCTTGGCAGGGGGTCGACGAGCAGTACTTC,CATPWQGVDEQYF
NA,TRBJ1-5,TRBV7-8,NA,TGTGCCAGCAGCTTAGTTGCCTATAGCAATCAGCCCCAGCATTTT,CASSLVAYSNQPQHF
NA,TRBJ2-1,TRBV18,NA,TGTGCCAGCTCACCCTTGGGGACGGGAGACAATGAGCAGTTCTTC,CASSPLGTGDNEQFF
NA,TRBJ1-1,TRBV28,NA,TGTGCCAGCAGTATAGGTCCGGGGGCGGACACTGAAGCTTTCTTT,CASSIGPGADTEAFF
NA,TRBJ2-7,TRBV19,NA,TGTGCCAGTAGTATACAGGGTGGGTACGAGCAGTACTTC,CASSIQGGYEQYF
TRBD2,TRBJ2-2,TRBV7-8,once,TGTGCCAGCAGCCCAAGTCCCGGGACTAGCGGGAGGGCCCCCGGGGAGCTGTTTTTT,CASSPSPGTSGRAPGELFF
NA,TRBJ1-3,TRBV30,NA,TGTGCCTGGAGGAGGCTGTTCTCTGGAAACACCATATATTTT,CAWRRLFSGNTIYF
NA,TRBJ1-4,TRBV3-1/TRBV3-2,NA,TGTGCCAGCAGCCCTATCCGGGGCCATAATGAAAAACTGTTTTTT,CASSPIRGHNEKLFF
NA,TRBJ1-4,TRBV4-1,NA,TGCGCCAGCAGCCTTAGACACTCTGCAACTAATGAAAAACTGTTTTTT,CASSLRHSATNEKLFF
TRBD1,TRBJ1-2,TRBV5-1,NA,TGCGCCAGCAGCTCCCGGGACAGGGGTGGCTACACCTTC,CASSSRDRGGYTF
NA,TRBJ1-2,TRBV5-3,few,TGTGCCGCTAAATCTGTGAGGAACATTCGAAACCCTAACTATGGCTACACCTTC,CAAKSVRNIRNPNYGYTF
NA,TRBJ2-7,TRBV7-2,NA,TGTGCCAGCAGCTTACAGCTGTTCTCCTACGAGCAGTACTTC,CASSLQLFSYEQYF
NA,TRBJ1-2,TRBV6-5,NA,TGTGCCAGCAGTTATGGGGTGAACTATGGCTACACCTTC,CASSYGVNYGYTF
NA,TRBJ2-1,TRBV29-1,NA,TGCAGCGTTGGGACAGGGCTCGGCAAGCGGGAACTGTTCTTC,CSVGTGLGKRELFF
NA,TRBJ2-1,TRBV5-1,NA,TGCGCCAGCAGCTTGAGGCCCGCTATCTACAATGAGCAGTTCTTC,CASSLRPAIYNEQFF
NA,TRBJ2-7,TRBV4-1,once,TGCGCCAGGGGGGTGGGGATCTCCTACGAGCAGTACTTC,CARGVGISYEQYF
TRBD1,TRBJ1-2,TRBV7-9,few,TGTGCCAGCAGCTTAGGGGTGAGGACAGGGGAAGCTTCGGGCTACACCTTC,CASSLGVRTGEASGYTF
NA,TRBJ2-5,TRBV7-2,NA,TGTGCCAGCAGCTTAGTTAGAGAGACCCAGTACTTC,CASSLVRETQYF
NA,TRBJ1-2,TRBV6-4,NA,TGTGCCAGCAGTGACGGGTCAGGCGGTAACTATGGCTACACCTTC,CASSDGSGGNYGYTF
NA,TRBJ1-3,TRBV6-5,NA,TGTGCCAGCAGTTACGGAAACACCATATATTTT,CASSYGNTIYF
NA,TRBJ1-5,TRBV19,NA,TGTGCCAGTAGTACGACCTACAGTAGGAATCAGCCCCAGCATTTT,CASSTTYSRNQPQHF
NA,TRBJ2-1,TRBV7-9,NA,TGTGCCAGCAGCTTACGTGACTACAATGAGCAGTTCTTC,CASSLRDYNEQFF
TRBD2,TRBJ2-1,TRBV19,NA,TGTGCCAGTAGTAGCCTCGGGGGGGCCCTGAATGAGCAGTTCTTC,CASSSLGGALNEQFF
TRBD1,TRBJ1-6,TRBV27,NA,TGTGCCAGCAGTTCGCTACAAGGGGGCGCCTATAATTCACCCCTCCACTTT,CASSSLQGGAYNSPLHF
NA,TRBJ1-6,TRBV7-3,NA,TGTGCCAGCAGCCCAGACAGCACTAATTCACCCCTCCACTTT,CASSPDSTNSPLHF
TRBD1,TRBJ2-7,TRBV27,NA,TGTGCCAGCAGTTTCTCCCGGGGACAGGGGAGGGGGTACGAGCAGTACTTC,CASSFSRGQGRGYEQYF
TRBD1,TRBJ1-2,TRBV19,NA,TGTGCCAGTAGTATAATCCGACAGGGGTCTGGCTACACCTTC,CASSIIRQGSGYTF
TRBD1,TRBJ2-7,TRBV7-9,NA,TGTGCCAGCAGCTTGGGACAGGGATTCGACGAGCAGTACTTC,CASSLGQGFDEQYF
NA,TRBJ1-2,TRBV7-2,once,TGTGCCAGCAGCTTAGCGACTGGGGGTGGCTACACCTTC,CASSLATGGGYTF
NA,TRBJ2-6,TRBV4-1,NA,TGCGCCAGCAGCCAATCACAGGGAAGCTCTGGGGCCAACGTCCTGACTTTC,CASSQSQGSSGANVLTF
NA,TRBJ1-1,TRBV7-9,NA,TGTGCCAGCAGTTCCGGATTTTCGGCTTTCTTT,CASSSGFSAFF
TRBD1,TRBJ1-2,TRBV25-1,once,TGTGCCAGCGCTAGAATGGGAGGGACAGCTAATGGCTACACCTTC,CASARMGGTANGYTF